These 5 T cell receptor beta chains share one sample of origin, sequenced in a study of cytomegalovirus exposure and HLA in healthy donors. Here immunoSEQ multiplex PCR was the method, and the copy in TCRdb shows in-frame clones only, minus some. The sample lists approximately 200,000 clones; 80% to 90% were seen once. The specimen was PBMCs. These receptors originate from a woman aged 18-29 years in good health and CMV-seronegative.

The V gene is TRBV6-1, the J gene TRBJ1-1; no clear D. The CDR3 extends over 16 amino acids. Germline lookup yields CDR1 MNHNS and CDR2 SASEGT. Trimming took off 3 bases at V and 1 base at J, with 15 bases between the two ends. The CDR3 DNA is TGTGCCAGCAGTGAGCGGGCCAGGATCGGGAACACTGAAGCTTTCTTT. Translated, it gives CASSERARIGNTEAFF.

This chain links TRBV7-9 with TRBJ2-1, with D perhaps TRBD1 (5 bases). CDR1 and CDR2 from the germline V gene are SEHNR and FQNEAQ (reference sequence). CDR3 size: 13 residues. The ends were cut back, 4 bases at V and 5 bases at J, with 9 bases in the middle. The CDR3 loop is CASSYLQDNEQFF. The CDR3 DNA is TGTGCCAGCAGCTATTTACAGGACAATGAGCAGTTCTTC.

The chain's CDR3 is CASSAIRGGTEAFF. The CDR3 coding sequence is TGCGCCAGCAGCGCAATCCGAGGGGGCACTGAAGCTTTCTTT. The rearrangement uses TRBV5-1 and TRBJ1-1; tentative D call: TRBD1 (6 bases). The germline gives CDR1 SGHRS, CDR2 YFSETQ. The CDR3 is 14 residues long. V was shortened by 4 bases and J by 4 bases, with 14 bases between the two germline ends.

The CDR3, as DNA: TGTGCCAGCAGCTCCGGGACAGGGGGCTCCCATGAGCAGTTCTTC. This gives the protein CASSSGTGGSHEQFF. The chain has TRBV5-4 and TRBJ2-1, with 12 nucleotides matching TRBD1. There are 15 residues in the CDR3. With V trimmed by 3 bases and J by 8 bases, 6 bases remained unmatched. Germline CDR1 SGHNT, CDR2 YYREEE (reference sequence).

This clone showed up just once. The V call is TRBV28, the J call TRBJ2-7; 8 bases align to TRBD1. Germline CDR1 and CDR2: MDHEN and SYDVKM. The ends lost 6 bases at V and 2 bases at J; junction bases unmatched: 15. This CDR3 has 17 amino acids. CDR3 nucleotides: TGTGCCAGCAGCACGATCTACAGGACAGGGAGTCCCTACGAGCAGTACTTC. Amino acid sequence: CASSTIYRTGSPYEQYF.